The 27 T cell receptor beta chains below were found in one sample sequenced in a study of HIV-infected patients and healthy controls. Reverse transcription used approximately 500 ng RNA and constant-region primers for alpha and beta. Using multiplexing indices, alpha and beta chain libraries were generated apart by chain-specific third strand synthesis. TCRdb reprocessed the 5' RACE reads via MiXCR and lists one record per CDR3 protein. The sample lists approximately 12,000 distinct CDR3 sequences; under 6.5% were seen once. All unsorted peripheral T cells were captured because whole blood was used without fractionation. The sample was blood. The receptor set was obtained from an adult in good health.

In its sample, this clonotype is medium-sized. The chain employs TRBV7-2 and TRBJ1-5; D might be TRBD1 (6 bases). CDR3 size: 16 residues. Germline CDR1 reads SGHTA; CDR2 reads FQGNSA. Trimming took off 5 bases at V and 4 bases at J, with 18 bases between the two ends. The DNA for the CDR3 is TGTGCCAGCAGCGCTCAAACAGGGATAGCAAATCAGCCCCAGCATTTT. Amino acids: CASSAQTGIANQPQHF.

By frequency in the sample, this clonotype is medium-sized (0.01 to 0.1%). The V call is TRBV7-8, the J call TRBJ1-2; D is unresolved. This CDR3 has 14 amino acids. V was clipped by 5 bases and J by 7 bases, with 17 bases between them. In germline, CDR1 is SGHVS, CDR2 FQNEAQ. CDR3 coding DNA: TGTGCCAGCAGCCCGATCAGTAGCCCTTCTGGCTACACCTTC. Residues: CASSPISSPSGYTF.

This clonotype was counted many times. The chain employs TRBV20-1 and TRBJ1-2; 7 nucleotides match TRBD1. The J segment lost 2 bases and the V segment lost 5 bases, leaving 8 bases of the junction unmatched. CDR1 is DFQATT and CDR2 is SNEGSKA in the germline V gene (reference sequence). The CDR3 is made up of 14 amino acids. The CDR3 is CSAYLDRENYGYTF. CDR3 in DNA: TGCAGTGCTTATTTAGACAGGGAAAACTATGGCTACACCTTC.

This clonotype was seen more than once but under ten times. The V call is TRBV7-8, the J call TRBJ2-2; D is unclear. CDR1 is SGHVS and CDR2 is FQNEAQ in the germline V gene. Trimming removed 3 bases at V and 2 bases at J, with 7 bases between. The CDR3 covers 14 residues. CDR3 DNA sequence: TGTGCCAGCAGCTTTGCCCCTAACACCGGGGAGCTGTTTTTT. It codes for CASSFAPNTGELFF.

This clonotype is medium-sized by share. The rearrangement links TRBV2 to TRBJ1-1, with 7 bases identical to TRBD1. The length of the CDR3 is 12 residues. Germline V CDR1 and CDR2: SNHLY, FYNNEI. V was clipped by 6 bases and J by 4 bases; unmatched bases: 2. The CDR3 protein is CASSAGGTEAFF. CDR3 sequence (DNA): TGTGCCAGCAGCGCAGGGGGCACTGAAGCTTTCTTT.

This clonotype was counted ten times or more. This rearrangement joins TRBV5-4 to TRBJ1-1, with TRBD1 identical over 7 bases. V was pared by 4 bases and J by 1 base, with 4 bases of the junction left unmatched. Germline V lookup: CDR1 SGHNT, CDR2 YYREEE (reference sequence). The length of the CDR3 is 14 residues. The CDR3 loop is CASSQGQTNTEAFF. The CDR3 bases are TGTGCCAGCAGCCAGGGACAGACGAACACTGAAGCTTTCTTT.

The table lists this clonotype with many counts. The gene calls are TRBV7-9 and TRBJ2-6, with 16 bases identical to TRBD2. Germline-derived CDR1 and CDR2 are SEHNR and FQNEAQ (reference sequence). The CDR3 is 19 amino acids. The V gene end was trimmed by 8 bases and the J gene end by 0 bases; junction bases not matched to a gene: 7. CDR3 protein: CASLPGLAGGSSGANVLTF. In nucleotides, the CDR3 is TGTGCCAGCCTCCCGGGACTAGCGGGGGGGTCCTCTGGGGCCAACGTCCTGACTTTC. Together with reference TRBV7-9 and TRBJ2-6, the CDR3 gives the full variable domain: DTGVSQNPRHKITKRGQNVTFRCDPISEHNRLYWYRQTLGQGPEFLTYFQNEAQLEKSRLLSDRFSAERPKGSFSTLEIQRTEQGDSAMYLCASLPGLAGGSSGANVLTFGAGSRLTVL.

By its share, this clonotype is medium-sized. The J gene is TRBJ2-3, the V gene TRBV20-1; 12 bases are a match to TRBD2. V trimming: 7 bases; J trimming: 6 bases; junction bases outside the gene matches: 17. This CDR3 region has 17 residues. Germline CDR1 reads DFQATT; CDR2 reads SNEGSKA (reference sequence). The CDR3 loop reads CSVPPPLAGGLPDTQYF. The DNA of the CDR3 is TGCAGTGTTCCTCCCCCTCTAGCGGGGGGGCTACCCGATACGCAGTATTTT.

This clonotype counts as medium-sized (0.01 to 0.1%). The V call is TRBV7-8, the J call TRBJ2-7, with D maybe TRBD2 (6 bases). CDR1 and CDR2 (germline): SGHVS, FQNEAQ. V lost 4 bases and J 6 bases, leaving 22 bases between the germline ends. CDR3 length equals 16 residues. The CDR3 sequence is CASSSWSGKTGLEQYF. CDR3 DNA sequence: TGTGCCAGCAGCTCCTGGTCGGGCAAAACGGGACTCGAGCAGTACTTC.

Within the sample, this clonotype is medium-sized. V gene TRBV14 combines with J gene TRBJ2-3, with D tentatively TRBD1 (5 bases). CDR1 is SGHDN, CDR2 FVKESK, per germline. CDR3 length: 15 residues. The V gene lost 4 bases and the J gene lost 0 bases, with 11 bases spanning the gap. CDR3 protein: CASSRRGPSTDTQYF. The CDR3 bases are TGTGCCAGCAGCCGAAGGGGTCCTAGCACAGATACGCAGTATTTT.

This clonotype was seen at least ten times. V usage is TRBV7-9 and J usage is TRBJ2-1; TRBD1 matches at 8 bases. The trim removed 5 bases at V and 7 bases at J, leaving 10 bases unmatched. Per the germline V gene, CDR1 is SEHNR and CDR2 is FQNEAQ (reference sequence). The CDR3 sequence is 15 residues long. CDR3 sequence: CASSQGQGGFNEQFF. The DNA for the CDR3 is TGTGCCAGCAGCCAAGGACAGGGAGGTTTTAATGAGCAGTTCTTC. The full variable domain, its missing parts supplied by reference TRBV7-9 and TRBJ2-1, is DTGVSQNPRHKITKRGQNVTFRCDPISEHNRLYWYRQTLGQGPEFLTYFQNEAQLEKSRLLSDRFSAERPKGSFSTLEIQRTEQGDSAMYLCASSQGQGGFNEQFFGPGTRLTVL.

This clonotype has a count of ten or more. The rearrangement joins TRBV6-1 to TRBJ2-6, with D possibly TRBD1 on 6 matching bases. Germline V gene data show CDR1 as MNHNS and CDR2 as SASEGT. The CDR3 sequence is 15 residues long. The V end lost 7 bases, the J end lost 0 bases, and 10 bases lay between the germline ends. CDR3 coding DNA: TGTGCCAGCACAGGGGCGCGCTCTGGGGCCAACGTCCTGACTTTC. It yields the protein CASTGARSGANVLTF.

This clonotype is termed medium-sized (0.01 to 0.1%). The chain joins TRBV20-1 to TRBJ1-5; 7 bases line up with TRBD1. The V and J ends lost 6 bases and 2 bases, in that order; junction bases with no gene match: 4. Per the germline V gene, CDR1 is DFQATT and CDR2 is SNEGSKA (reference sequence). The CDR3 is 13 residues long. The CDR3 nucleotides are TGCAGTGCCTCCGGACAGGGCAATCAGCCCCAGCATTTT. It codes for CSASGQGNQPQHF.

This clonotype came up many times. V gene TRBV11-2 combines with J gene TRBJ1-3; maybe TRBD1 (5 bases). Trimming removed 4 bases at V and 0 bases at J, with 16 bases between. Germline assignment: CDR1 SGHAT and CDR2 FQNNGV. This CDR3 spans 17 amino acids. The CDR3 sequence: CASSSFLTAYSGNTIYF. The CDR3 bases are TGTGCCAGCAGCTCCTTTCTGACAGCGTACTCTGGAAACACCATATATTTT.

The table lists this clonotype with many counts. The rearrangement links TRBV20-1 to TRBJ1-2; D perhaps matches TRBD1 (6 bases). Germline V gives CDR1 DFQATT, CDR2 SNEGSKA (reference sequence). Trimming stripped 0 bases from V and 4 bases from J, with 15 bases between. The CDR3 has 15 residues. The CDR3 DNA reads TGCAGTGCTAGAGATTGGGGGGGCGGGAGCTATGGCTACACCTTC. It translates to CSARDWGGGSYGYTF.

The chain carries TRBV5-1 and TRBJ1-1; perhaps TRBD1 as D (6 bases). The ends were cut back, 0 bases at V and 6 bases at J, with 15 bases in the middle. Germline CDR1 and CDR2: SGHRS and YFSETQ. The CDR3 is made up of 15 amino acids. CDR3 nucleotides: TGCGCCAGCAGCTTGGCTGGGGGGCGCCTCGCTGAAGCTTTCTTT. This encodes CASSLAGGRLAEAFF. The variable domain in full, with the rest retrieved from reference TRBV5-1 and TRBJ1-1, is KAGVTQTPRYLIKTRGQQVTLSCSPISGHRSVSWYQQTPGQGLQFLFEYFSETQRNKGNFPGRFSGRQFSNSRSEMNVSTLELGDSALYLCASSLAGGRLAEAFFGQGTRLTVV.

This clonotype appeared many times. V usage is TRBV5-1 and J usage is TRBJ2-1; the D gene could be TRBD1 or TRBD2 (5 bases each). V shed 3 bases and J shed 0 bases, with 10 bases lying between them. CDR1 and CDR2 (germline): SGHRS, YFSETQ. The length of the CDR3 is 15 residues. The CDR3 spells CASSSRDGSYNEQFF. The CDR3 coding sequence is TGCGCCAGCAGCTCCCGGGACGGCTCCTACAATGAGCAGTTCTTC.

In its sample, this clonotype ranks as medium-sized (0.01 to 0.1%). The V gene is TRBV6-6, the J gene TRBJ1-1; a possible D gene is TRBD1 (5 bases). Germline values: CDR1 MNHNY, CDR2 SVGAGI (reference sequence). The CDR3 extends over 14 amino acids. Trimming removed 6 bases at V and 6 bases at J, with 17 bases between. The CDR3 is CASRPSGGSAEAFF. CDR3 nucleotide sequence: TGTGCCAGCAGGCCCTCGGGGGGGAGTGCTGAAGCTTTCTTT.

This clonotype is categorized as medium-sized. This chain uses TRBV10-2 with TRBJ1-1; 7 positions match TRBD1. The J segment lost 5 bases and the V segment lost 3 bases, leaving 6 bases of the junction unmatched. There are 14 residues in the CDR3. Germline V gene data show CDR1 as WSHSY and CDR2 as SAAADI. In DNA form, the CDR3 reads TGCGCCAGCAGTGACAGGGGGAAGGGAACTGAAGCTTTCTTT. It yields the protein CASSDRGKGTEAFF.

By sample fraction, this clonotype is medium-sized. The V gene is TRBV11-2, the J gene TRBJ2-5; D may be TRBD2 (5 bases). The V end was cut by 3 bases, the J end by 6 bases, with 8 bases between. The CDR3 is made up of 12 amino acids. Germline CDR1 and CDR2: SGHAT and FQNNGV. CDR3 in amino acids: CASSFSGKTQYF. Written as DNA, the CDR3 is TGTGCCAGCAGCTTTTCGGGAAAGACCCAGTACTTC.

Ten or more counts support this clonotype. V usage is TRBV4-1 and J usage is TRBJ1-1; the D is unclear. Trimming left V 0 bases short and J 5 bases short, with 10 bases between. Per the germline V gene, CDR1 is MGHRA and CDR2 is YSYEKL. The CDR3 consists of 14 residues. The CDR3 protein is CASSQEPWVTEAFF. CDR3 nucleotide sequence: TGCGCCAGCAGCCAAGAACCTTGGGTGACTGAAGCTTTCTTT.

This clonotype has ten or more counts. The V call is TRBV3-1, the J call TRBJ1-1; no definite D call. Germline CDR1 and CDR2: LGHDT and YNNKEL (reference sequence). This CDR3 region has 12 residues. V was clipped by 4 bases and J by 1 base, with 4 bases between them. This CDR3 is CASSPGNTEAFF. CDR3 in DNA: TGTGCCAGCAGCCCTGGGAACACTGAAGCTTTCTTT.

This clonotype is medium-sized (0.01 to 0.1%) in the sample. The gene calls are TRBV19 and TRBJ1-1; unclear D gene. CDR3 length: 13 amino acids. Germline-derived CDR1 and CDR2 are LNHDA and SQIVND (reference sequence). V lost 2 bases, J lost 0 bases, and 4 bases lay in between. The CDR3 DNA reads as TGTGCCAGTAGTATAACCATGAACACTGAAGCTTTCTTT. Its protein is CASSITMNTEAFF.

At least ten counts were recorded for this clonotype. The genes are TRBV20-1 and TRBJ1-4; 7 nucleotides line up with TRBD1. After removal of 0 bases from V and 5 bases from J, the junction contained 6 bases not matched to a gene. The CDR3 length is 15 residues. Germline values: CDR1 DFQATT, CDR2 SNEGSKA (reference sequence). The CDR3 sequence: CSARDTGGGNEKLFF. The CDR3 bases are TGCAGTGCTAGAGATACGGGAGGGGGCAATGAAAAACTGTTTTTT.

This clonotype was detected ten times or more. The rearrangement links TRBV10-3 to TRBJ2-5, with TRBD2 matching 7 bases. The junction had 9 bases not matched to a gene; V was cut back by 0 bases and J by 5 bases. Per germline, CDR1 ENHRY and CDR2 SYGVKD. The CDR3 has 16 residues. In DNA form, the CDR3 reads TGTGCCATCAGTGAGTCGACTAGCTATGGAGGGGAGACCCAGTACTTC. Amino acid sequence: CAISESTSYGGETQYF.

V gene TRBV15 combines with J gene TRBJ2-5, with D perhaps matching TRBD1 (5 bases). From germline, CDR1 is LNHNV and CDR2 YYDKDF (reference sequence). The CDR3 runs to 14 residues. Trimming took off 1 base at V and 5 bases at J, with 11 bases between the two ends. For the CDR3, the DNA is TGTGCCACCAGCAGAGGTGCCAGGGATGAGACCCAGTACTTC. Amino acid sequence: CATSRGARDETQYF.

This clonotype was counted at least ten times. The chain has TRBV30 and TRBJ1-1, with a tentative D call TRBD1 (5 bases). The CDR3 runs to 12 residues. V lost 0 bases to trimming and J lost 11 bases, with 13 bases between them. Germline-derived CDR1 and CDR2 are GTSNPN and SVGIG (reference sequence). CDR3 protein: CAWSVMQGGAFF. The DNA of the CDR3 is TGTGCCTGGAGTGTAATGCAGGGAGGTGCTTTCTTT.